The 3 T cell receptor beta chains reported below all come from one sample, sequenced in a study of blood T cell repertoires in COVID-19. The assay was immunoSEQ multiplex PCR, and TCRdb's table has in-frame clones only and misses some. The table has about 190,000 clones, approximately 84% seen once. The source material was peripheral blood. Source of these receptors: an older woman with active or convalescent COVID-19.

This clone was counted between two and nine times. The chain has TRBV7-2 and TRBJ2-5; D gene uncertain. The CDR3 loop spans 11 amino acids. V lost 5 bases to trimming and J lost 3 bases, with 4 bases between them. Germline CDR1 and CDR2: SGHTA and FQGNSA. CDR3 protein: CASSVKETQYF. The CDR3 nucleotides read TGTGCCAGCAGCGTCAAAGAGACCCAGTACTTC. The full variable domain, in which reference TRBV7-2 and TRBJ2-5 provide the parts outside the CDR3, is GAGVSQSPSNKVTEKGKDVELRCDPISGHTALYWYRQSLGQGLEFLIYFQGNSAPDKSGLPSDRFSAERTGGSVSTLTIQRTQQEDSAVYLCASSVKETQYFGPGTRLLVL.

The V and J genes are TRBV4-1 and TRBJ1-2, with D possibly matching TRBD1 (5 bases). The V end was cut by 0 bases, the J end by 6 bases, with 20 bases between. Germline V lookup: CDR1 MGHRA, CDR2 YSYEKL. The CDR3 runs 17 residues. CDR3 amino acids: CASSQDYPGPTGDGYTF. The DNA of the CDR3 is TGCGCCAGCAGCCAAGACTACCCGGGACCTACGGGAGATGGCTACACCTTC.

The rearrangement uses TRBV10-3 and TRBJ2-2; 8 bases align to TRBD2. Germline V gene sequence: CDR1 ENHRY, CDR2 SYGVKD. The J segment lost 0 bases and the V segment lost 4 bases, leaving 13 bases of the junction unmatched. The CDR3 length is 19 residues. The CDR3 protein is CAISAVGDSGVPNTGELFF. As DNA, the CDR3 is TGTGCCATCAGTGCCGTCGGGGATAGCGGGGTTCCGAACACCGGGGAGCTGTTTTTT.